The 23 T cell receptor beta chains given below trace back to one sample, sequenced in a study of cytomegalovirus exposure and HLA in healthy donors (dated by TCRdb to about 2017). The library was obtained by the immunoSEQ multiplex PCR assay. For the multiplex PCR, a mixture combining 60 forward primers for TCR Vbeta segments and 13 reverse primers for TCR Jbeta segments was used. TCRdb carries this immuneACCESS record with in-frame sequences only. Its versions omit some clonotypes, under half of them owing to an unresolved V gene in the studies checked, with the rest unexplained. The sample table lists 150,000 to 200,000 clones, 70% of them with a count of one. 4.7% of the sample is taken by the ten largest. The specimen was PBMCs. Receptors originate from a man aged 18 to 30 in good health and CMV-seropositive.

V and J are TRBV6-5 and TRBJ1-2, with a weak D call TRBD1 (5 bases). This CDR3 has 14 amino acids. The germline V and J ends were trimmed by 4 bases and 7 bases, with 16 bases remaining between them. Germline loops: CDR1 MNHEY, CDR2 SVGAGI. DNA of the CDR3: TGTGCCAGCAGTTCGGGCGGACATGCCCCTGGCTACACCTTC. Translated, it gives CASSSGGHAPGYTF.

Turning to this clone: It is unclear where the CDR3 begins or ends on the DNA, so no DNA is shown, and the CDR3 is as TCRdb lists it. The chain combines TRBV12-5 with TRBJ2-2; TRBD1, as called in the table, went unchecked against the DNA. The germline V gene has CDR1 LGHNT and CDR2 FRNRAP. Ends included, the CDR3 has 18 residues. The chain's CDR3 is CASGLVFGPGGNTGELFF.

This clone was recorded only once. The chain joins TRBV5-1 to TRBJ1-3; no clear D. Germline lookup yields CDR1 SGHRS and CDR2 YFSETQ. Trimming shortened V by 0 bases and J by 0 bases, and 4 bases separated the two germline ends. The length of the CDR3 is 14 residues. CDR3 DNA: TGCGCCAGCAGCTTGGCGAGCTCTGGAAACACCATATATTTT. Its protein is CASSLASSGNTIYF.

This chain joins TRBV6-5 and TRBJ1-4; TRBD1 agrees at 7 bases. V trimming: 6 bases; J trimming: 5 bases; junction bases outside the gene matches: 3. Germline V lookup: CDR1 MNHEY, CDR2 SVGAGI. This CDR3 has 13 residues. CDR3 region: CASRGTVNEKLFF. The CDR3 DNA is TGTGCCAGCAGGGGGACAGTGAATGAAAAACTGTTTTTT.

The chain links TRBV30 to TRBJ2-7; no firm D call. The CDR3 is made up of 13 amino acids. V was clipped by 0 bases and J by 2 bases, with 8 bases between them. Per the germline V gene, CDR1 is GTSNPN and CDR2 is SVGIG (reference sequence). Written as DNA, the CDR3 is TGTGCCTGGAGTGTCGACACAACCTACGAGCAGTACGTC. The encoded protein is CAWSVDTTYEQYV.

Remarks on this clone: One junction end disagrees with the germline gene, perhaps due to a read error. V and J are TRBV2 and TRBJ2-2, with TRBD1 identical over 9 bases. Per the germline V gene, CDR1 is SNHLY and CDR2 is FYNNEI. This CDR3 spans 19 amino acids. CDR3 region: CVSSFPSTGTGYHTGELFF. CDR3 DNA sequence: TGTGTCAGCAGTTTCCCTTCCACCGGGACAGGGTATCACACCGGGGAGCTGTTTTTT.

This chain links TRBV29-1 with TRBJ1-4; 10 nucleotides match TRBD1. With V trimmed by 4 bases and J by 7 bases, 9 bases remained unmatched. The germline V gene encodes CDR1 SQVTM and CDR2 ANQGSEA. CDR3 length: 15 amino acids. Here the CDR3 reads CSVARQGANGEKLFF. The CDR3 coding sequence is TGCAGCGTTGCCCGACAGGGGGCGAATGGTGAAAAACTGTTTTTT.

The V and J genes are TRBV29-1 and TRBJ1-1; D gene unclear. The CDR3 length is 13 residues. Trimming cost V 0 bases and J 1 base, with 6 bases left between them. The germline V gene has CDR1 SQVTM and CDR2 ANQGSEA. For the CDR3, the DNA is TGCAGCGTTGAAGAATCCTGGAACACTGAAGCTTTCTTT. It yields the protein CSVEESWNTEAFF.

The V gene is TRBV6-5, the J gene TRBJ1-5, with D possibly matching TRBD1 (5 bases). Germline V gives CDR1 MNHEY, CDR2 SVGAGI. This CDR3 is built from 15 residues. V lost 5 bases to trimming and J lost 4 bases, with 15 bases between them. The CDR3 spells CASSAGAGGNQPQHF. The CDR3, as DNA: TGTGCCAGCAGTGCGGGAGCGGGGGGTAATCAGCCCCAGCATTTT.

The V gene is TRBV9, the J gene TRBJ2-3, with a tentative D call TRBD2 (6 bases). Trimming removed 0 bases at V and 3 bases at J, with 14 bases between. The CDR3 covers 16 residues. CDR1 and CDR2 from the germline V gene are SGDLS and YYNGEE. This CDR3 is CASSVEGGMVTDTQYF. The CDR3 DNA reads as TGTGCCAGCAGCGTAGAGGGCGGGATGGTTACAGATACGCAGTATTTT.

CDR3 sequence reads: CASSFGTGNTEAFF. CDR3 DNA sequence: TGTGCCAGCTCGTTCGGGACAGGGAACACTGAAGCTTTCTTT. The chain uses TRBV18 and TRBJ1-1; 8 bases are a match to TRBD1. Germline V CDR1 and CDR2: KGHSH, LQKENI. The CDR3 is 14 amino acids. V shed 6 bases, J shed 1 base, and the junction held 4 bases outside the gene matches.

V and J are TRBV13 and TRBJ1-2; maybe TRBD1 (6 bases). The germline gives CDR1 PRHDT, CDR2 FYEKMQ (reference sequence). Trimming pared 2 bases from V and 7 bases from J, leaving 20 bases between. The CDR3 runs 16 residues. The CDR3, as DNA: TGTGCCAGCAGCTTATCGGCAGGGGCCCGATTGGGTGGCTACACCTTC. Protein sequence: CASSLSAGARLGGYTF.

This clone was detected only a few times. The V call is TRBV5-4, the J call TRBJ1-1; 7 bases match TRBD1. This CDR3 has 14 residues. The ends lost 0 bases at V and 3 bases at J; junction bases unmatched: 2. Germline V gene lookup returns CDR1 SGHNT and CDR2 YYREEE (reference sequence). CDR3 coding DNA: TGTGCCAGCAGCTTGGATGGGACAGACACTGAAGCTTTCTTT. Amino acids: CASSLDGTDTEAFF.

The gene calls are TRBV6-5 and TRBJ2-1; D is perhaps TRBD1 (7 bases). The V gene's germline CDR1 is MNHEY and CDR2 SVGAGI. CDR3 length: 15 residues. V was shortened by 0 bases and J by 7 bases, with 13 bases between the two germline ends. The CDR3 spells CASSYSSAGGNEQFF. The CDR3 region has the DNA TGTGCCAGCAGTTACTCGTCGGCAGGGGGGAATGAGCAGTTCTTC.

This clone has only one observation. The chain links TRBV27 to TRBJ1-5, with 7 bases matching TRBD1. V was pared by 0 bases and J by 3 bases, with 2 bases of the junction left unmatched. Germline V gene sequence: CDR1 MNHEY, CDR2 SMNVEV (reference sequence). This CDR3 comprises 15 residues. The CDR3 here is CASSLSTGANQPQHF. CDR3 DNA sequence: TGTGCCAGCAGTTTATCTACAGGGGCCAATCAGCCCCAGCATTTT.

This chain connects TRBV6-5 to TRBJ1-2; 7 nucleotides match TRBD1. Germline-derived CDR1 and CDR2 are MNHEY and SVGAGI. The CDR3 is 13 amino acids. Trimming took 5 bases from V and 2 from J; bases not matched to a gene: 2. The CDR3 loop reads CASSKGQNYGYTF. The CDR3 DNA reads as TGTGCCAGCAGTAAGGGACAGAACTATGGCTACACCTTC.

The chain couples TRBV30 to TRBJ1-1, with D uncertain. V lost 2 bases to trimming and J lost 4 bases, with 5 bases between them. This CDR3 region has 11 residues. Per germline, CDR1 GTSNPN and CDR2 SVGIG (reference sequence). CDR3 region: CAWSSSTEAFF. The CDR3 region has the DNA TGTGCCTGGAGTTCCTCCACTGAAGCTTTCTTT. The complete variable domain, with remaining parts taken from reference TRBV30 and TRBJ1-1, reads SQTIHQWPATLVQPVGSPLSLECTVEGTSNPNLYWYRQAAGRGLQLLFYSVGIGQISSEVPQNLSASRPQDRQFILSSKKLLLSDSGFYLCAWSSSTEAFFGQGTRLTVV.

The chain uses TRBV7-2 and TRBJ1-3; 7 bases fit TRBD1. The CDR3 runs 15 residues. With 4 bases clipped from V and 1 base from J, the junction kept 4 bases outside the gene matches. The germline V gene has CDR1 SGHTA and CDR2 FQGNSA. Here the CDR3 DNA reads TGTGCCAGCAGCTCATACAGGGGTTCTGGAAACACCATATATTTT. The encoded protein is CASSSYRGSGNTIYF. The entire variable domain, with the rest obtained from reference TRBV7-2 and TRBJ1-3, is as follows: GAGVSQSPSNKVTEKGKDVELRCDPISGHTALYWYRQSLGQGLEFLIYFQGNSAPDKSGLPSDRFSAERTGGSVSTLTIQRTQQEDSAVYLCASSSYRGSGNTIYFGEGSWLTVV.

V is TRBV10-3 and J is TRBJ1-1; 8 bases map to TRBD1. The length of the CDR3 is 13 residues. V dropped 3 bases and J dropped 11; count of bases not matched to a gene: 8. Per germline, CDR1 ENHRY and CDR2 SYGVKD. The CDR3 spells CAISERQGAGAFF. The DNA of the CDR3 is TGTGCCATCAGTGAAAGGCAGGGGGCAGGCGCTTTCTTT.

This clone was observed a handful of times. The chain joins TRBV5-4 to TRBJ2-7; D gene ambiguous. CDR1 and CDR2 (germline): SGHNT, YYREEE (reference sequence). The CDR3 runs 13 residues. Trimming removed 4 bases at V and 7 bases at J, with 15 bases between. The CDR3 DNA is TGTGCCAGCAGCCTGGACCCTTCGAGGGAGCAGTACGTC. Protein sequence: CASSLDPSREQYV.

In this sample, this clone turned up a few times. The chain combines TRBV6-6 with TRBJ1-2; tentatively, D is TRBD1 (5 bases). The CDR3 extends over 13 amino acids. V shed 8 bases and J shed 6 bases, with 16 bases lying between them. Germline V lookup: CDR1 MNHNY, CDR2 SVGAGI (reference sequence). Here the CDR3 reads CASHVLGGDGYTF. The CDR3 bases are TGTGCCAGCCACGTCCTGGGGGGAGATGGCTACACCTTC.

About this clone: Its ends do not fully match the called genes, so a read error is possible. The identical CDR3 is also encoded by other nucleotide sequences in the sample. This chain joins TRBV11-2 and TRBJ2-1; TRBD1 matches 9 bases. The CDR3 contains 13 residues. The germline V gene encodes CDR1 SGHAT and CDR2 FQNNGV. The CDR3 DNA sequence: TGTGCCGCGAGTCCCCCGATGGGACAGGGCATAGTCTTC. Its translation is CAASPPMGQGIVF. The entire variable domain, with the rest obtained from reference TRBV11-2 and TRBJ2-1, is as follows: EAGVAQSPRYKIIEKRQSVAFWCNPISGHATLYWYQQILGQGPKLLIQFQNNGVVDDSQLPKDRFSAERLKGVDSTLKIQPAKLEDSAVYLCAASPPMGQGIVFGPGTRLTVL.

The rearrangement joins TRBV19 to TRBJ1-1; 10 bases align to TRBD1. The ends lost 1 base at V and 6 bases at J; junction bases unmatched: 5. The CDR3 consists of 15 residues. Germline V gene sequence: CDR1 LNHDA, CDR2 SQIVND (reference sequence). The CDR3 region has the DNA TGTGCCAGTAGTATAGCACGACAGGGGGCGGCTGAAGCTTTCTTT. Residues: CASSIARQGAAEAFF. The entire variable domain, with the rest obtained from reference TRBV19 and TRBJ1-1, is as follows: DGGITQSPKYLFRKEGQNVTLSCEQNLNHDAMYWYRQDPGQGLRLIYYSQIVNDFQKGDIAEGYSVSREKKESFPLTVTSAQKNPTAFYLCASSIARQGAAEAFFGQGTRLTVV.